Detailed here is one TCR beta chain. Its antigen is undetermined. This record belongs to a study of cytotoxic CD8 clonotypes in ibrutinib-treated CLL. Study-wide findings and caveats: Clonality rose at ibrutinib response and fell back toward baseline at progression.

Profiled with immunoSEQ multiplex PCR; TCRdb holds only in-frame clones, not every one. The profile shows fewer than 400,000 clones, 60% to 80% of them singletons. The TCR was taken from a human donor with chronic lymphocytic leukemia. This sample comprised PBMCs, obtained after 36 months of ibrutinib treatment.

CDR3 DNA sequence: TGTGCCAGCAGCTTAGGCCTGACAGCGGACTATGGCTACACCTTC. Translating it yields CASSLGLTADYGYTF. The chain has TRBV11-2 and TRBJ1-2; tentatively, D is TRBD1 (5 bases). Germline CDR1 reads SGHAT; CDR2 reads FQNNGV. The CDR3 has 15 amino acids. Deletions cut 1 base from V and 3 bases from J, with 12 bases between.